Given below is one T cell receptor beta chain in context. These data come from a study of T cell changes during pregnancy in multiple sclerosis. Method: immunoSEQ multiplex PCR; TCRdb's copy keeps in-frame clones and lacks some. There are about 98,000 clones in the sample; just over 90% occur only once, and about 2.5% lies in the top ten. V lost 2 bases to trimming and J lost 2 bases; unmatched junction nucleotides: 10. In germline, CDR1 is SGHVS, CDR2 FQNEAQ. This CDR3 spans 19 amino acids. This sequence originates from a female donor in good health, enrolled as a control in a pregnancy study. This chain uses TRBV7-8 with TRBJ1-5; 12 bases agree with TRBD1. The source was peripheral blood, collected after pregnancy. CDR3: CASSLIGTGGKIGNQPQHF. CDR3 sequence (DNA): TGTGCCAGCAGCTTAATTGGGACAGGGGGCAAAATTGGCAATCAGCCCCAGCATTTT.